This TCR beta chain was sequenced for a study of OX40 agonist ivuxolimab in advanced cancers. Study-wide context: Having had anti-PD-1, anti-PD-L1 or anti-CTLA-4 therapy before was allowed, and approximately 40% had some.

The CDR3 covers 14 residues. Deletions cut 7 bases from V and 1 base from J, with 10 bases between. Germline CDR1 reads LNHDA; CDR2 reads SQIVND (reference sequence). Clones were sequenced by immunoSEQ multiplex PCR, and TCRdb holds only the in-frame ones, with some missing. The data hold 75,000 or so clones, with roughly 83% observed a single time. Sample: CD4+ or CD8+ T cells sorted from blood, taken in a trial of the OX40 agonist ivuxolimab. The gene calls are TRBV19 and TRBJ2-2; D possibly corresponds to TRBD1 (5 bases). The source is an adult with an advanced solid tumor such as melanoma, head and neck, liver or kidney cancer. CDR3 nucleotides: TGTGCCAGTAATGCAGGGCGGAACACCGGGGAGCTGTTTTTT. Residues: CASNAGRNTGELFF.